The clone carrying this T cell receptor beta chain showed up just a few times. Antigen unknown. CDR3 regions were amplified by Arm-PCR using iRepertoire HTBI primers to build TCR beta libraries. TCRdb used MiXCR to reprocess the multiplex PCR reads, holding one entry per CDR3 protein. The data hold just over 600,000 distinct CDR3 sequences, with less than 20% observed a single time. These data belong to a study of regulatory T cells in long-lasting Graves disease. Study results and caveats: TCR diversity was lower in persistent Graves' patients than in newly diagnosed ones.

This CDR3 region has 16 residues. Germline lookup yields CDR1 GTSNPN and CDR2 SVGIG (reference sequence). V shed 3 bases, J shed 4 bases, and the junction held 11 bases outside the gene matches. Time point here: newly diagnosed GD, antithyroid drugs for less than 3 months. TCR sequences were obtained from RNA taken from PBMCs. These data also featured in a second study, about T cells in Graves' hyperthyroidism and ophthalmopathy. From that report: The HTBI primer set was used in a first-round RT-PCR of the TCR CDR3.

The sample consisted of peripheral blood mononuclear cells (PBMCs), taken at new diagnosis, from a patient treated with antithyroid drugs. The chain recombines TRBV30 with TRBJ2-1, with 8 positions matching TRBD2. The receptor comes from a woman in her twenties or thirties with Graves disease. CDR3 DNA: TGTGCCTGGAGGGGAACCGGGACTAGTAATTACAATGAGCAGTTCTTC. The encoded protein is CAWRGTGTSNYNEQFF.